Listed below are T cell receptor beta chains from one sample, sequenced in a study of blood T cell repertoires in COVID-19. Method: immunoSEQ multiplex PCR; TCRdb's copy keeps in-frame clones and lacks some. The repertoire holds fewer than 300,000 clones, 70% to 90% seen once, with roughly 12% in the top ten. Sequenced input: peripheral blood. The receptor set was obtained from a woman in her thirties with COVID-19, enrolled during active disease. Both conserved end residues are part of each CDR3. D genes are given only for firm matches. Not every row has a clone size; where given, it reads once, few, many or a size class.

V gene,clone size,J gene,D gene,CDR3 protein,CDR3 DNA
TRBV7-9,-,TRBJ1-2,-,CASSSSLGTLYGYTF,TGTGCCAGCAGCTCTAGCCTCGGGACACTTTATGGCTACACCTTC
TRBV24-1,-,TRBJ2-1,TRBD1,CATSGQTHNEQFF,TGTGCCACCTCGGGACAGACCCACAATGAGCAGTTCTTC
TRBV19,-,TRBJ2-7,TRBD2,CASSPLIRLAGDTYEQYF,TGTGCCAGTAGTCCCCTGATACGACTAGCGGGGGATACCTACGAGCAGTACTTC
TRBV29-1,-,TRBJ1-2,-,CSVERRDGYTF,TGCAGCGTTGAACGCAGGGATGGCTACACCTTC
TRBV11-2,-,TRBJ2-5,-,CASSMASSNLGTQYF,TGTGCCAGCAGCATGGCCTCCTCGAACCTAGGGACCCAGTACTTC
TRBV19,once,TRBJ1-1,-,CASKMGGTEAFF,TGTGCCAGTAAGATGGGGGGCACTGAAGCTTTCTTT
TRBV25-1,-,TRBJ1-3,-,CASSERTSVNTIYF,TGTGCCAGCAGTGAGAGGACATCGGTGAACACCATATATTTT
TRBV7-8,-,TRBJ2-2,TRBD2,CASSFFQRGGRGTGELFF,TGTGCCAGCAGCTTTTTCCAGCGGGGGGGCCGGGGCACCGGGGAGCTGTTTTTT
TRBV2,few,TRBJ1-2,-,CASRQDTNYGYTF,TGTGCCAGCCGACAGGACACCAACTATGGCTACACCTTC
TRBV3-1/TRBV3-2,-,TRBJ2-3,-,CASSLPRDTQYF,TGTGCCAGCAGCCTGCCTCGGGATACGCAGTATTTT
TRBV5-4,-,TRBJ2-3,TRBD2,CASSRLAGEGSTDTQYF,TGTGCCAGCAGCCGACTAGCGGGGGAGGGTAGCACAGATACGCAGTATTTT
TRBV6-5,-,TRBJ2-1,-,CASSYSIYYNEQFF,TGTGCCAGCAGTTATAGCATCTATTACAATGAGCAGTTCTTC
TRBV6-5,-,TRBJ2-3,-,CASSPISGTDTQYF,TGTGCCAGCAGCCCCATCTCGGGCACAGATACGCAGTATTTT
TRBV28,-,TRBJ2-7,-,CASARDFITTPEQYF,TGTGCAAGCGCAAGGGACTTCATCACAACCCCCGAGCAGTACTTC
TRBV6-5,-,TRBJ1-2,-,CASSYLPLQGGGYTF,TGTGCCAGCAGTTACCTTCCTCTTCAGGGTGGCGGCTACACCTTC
TRBV11-2,-,TRBJ2-5,-,CASSQTSYQETQYF,TGTGCCAGCAGCCAAACTTCGTACCAAGAGACCCAGTACTTC
TRBV2,-,TRBJ2-1,TRBD2,CASSEVGLAGSEQFF,TGTGCCAGCAGTGAAGTGGGACTAGCGGGATCTGAGCAGTTCTTC
TRBV5-1,-,TRBJ1-2,TRBD1,CASSLTGGWGYGYTF,TGCGCCAGCAGCTTGACAGGGGGCTGGGGGTATGGCTACACCTTC
TRBV15,-,TRBJ2-3,-,CATSRDYGYPTDTQYF,TGTGCCACCAGCAGAGATTACGGGTACCCCACAGATACGCAGTATTTT
TRBV2,-,TRBJ2-3,-,CASSDDWGTDTQYF,TGTGCCAGCAGTGACGACTGGGGCACAGATACGCAGTATTTT
TRBV3-1/TRBV3-2,-,TRBJ2-2,-,CASSPRRRQTGELFF,TGTGCCAGCAGCCCCCGGAGGAGGCAAACCGGGGAGCTGTTTTTT
TRBV3-1/TRBV3-2,-,TRBJ1-5,-,CASSHHRDLQPQHF,TGTGCCAGCAGCCACCACAGGGATCTTCAGCCCCAGCATTTT
TRBV3-1/TRBV3-2,-,TRBJ2-5,-,CASKRVGWEETQYF,TGTGCCAGCAAAAGGGTTGGTTGGGAGGAGACCCAGTACTTC
TRBV7-9,many,TRBJ1-1,-,CASSLLLGPTEAFF,TGTGCCAGCAGCTTACTCCTGGGCCCCACTGAAGCTTTCTTT
TRBV28,few,TRBJ1-5,-,CASSPGGVINQPQHF,TGTGCCAGCAGTCCCGGAGGGGTAATCAATCAGCCCCAGCATTTT
TRBV24-1,-,TRBJ2-1,-,CATSDLRGGAYNEQFF,TGTGCCACCAGTGATTTAAGAGGGGGGGCGTACAATGAGCAGTTCTTC
TRBV18,-,TRBJ1-6,-,CASSPIGRSPLHF,TGTGCCAGCTCACCGATAGGGAGGTCACCCCTCCACTTT
TRBV7-9,-,TRBJ2-7,TRBD2,CASSLTRGVSQQYF,TGTGCCAGCAGCTTAACGCGGGGGGTCTCCCAGCAGTACTTC